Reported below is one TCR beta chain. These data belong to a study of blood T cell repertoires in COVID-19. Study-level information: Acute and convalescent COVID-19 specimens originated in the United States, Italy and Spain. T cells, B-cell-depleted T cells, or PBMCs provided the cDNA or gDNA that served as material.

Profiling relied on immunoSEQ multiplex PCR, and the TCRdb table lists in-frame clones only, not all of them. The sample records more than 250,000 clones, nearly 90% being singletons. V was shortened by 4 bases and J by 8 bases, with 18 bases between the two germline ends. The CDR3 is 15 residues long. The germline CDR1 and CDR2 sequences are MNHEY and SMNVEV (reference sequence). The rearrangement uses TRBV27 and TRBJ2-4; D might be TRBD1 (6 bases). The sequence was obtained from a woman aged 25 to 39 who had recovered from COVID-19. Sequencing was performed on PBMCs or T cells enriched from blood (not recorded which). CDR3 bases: TGTGCCAGCAGTTCCCTCTCGCCCGGGACATACATTCAGTACTTC. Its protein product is CASSSLSPGTYIQYF.